This T cell receptor (beta chain) originates from a study of cytomegalovirus exposure and HLA in healthy donors. Points on this clone: The antigen is unknown.

Study-wide points: Across donors, sequencing depth was assumed by presence/absence analyses to be roughly uniform. A few of the chains that were CMV-associated were confirmed in vitro to be specific for CMV antigens.

PCR employed 60 Vbeta and 13 Jbeta primers. The table came from immunoSEQ multiplex PCR; TCRdb's copy has only in-frame clones and leaves some out. The sample has tens of thousands of clones, roughly 88% seen once. CDR1 is SGHTA, CDR2 FQGNSA, per germline. The V end was cut by 11 bases, the J end by 2 bases, with 15 bases between. The CDR3 sequence is 13 residues long. The sample was PBMCs. The chain carries TRBV7-2 and TRBJ1-1; D is perhaps TRBD1 (6 bases). The TCR originated in an older man in good health and CMV-seropositive. The chain's CDR3 is CACSWGQNTEAFF. As DNA, the CDR3 is TGTGCCTGCTCTTGGGGGCAAAACACTGAAGCTTTCTTT.